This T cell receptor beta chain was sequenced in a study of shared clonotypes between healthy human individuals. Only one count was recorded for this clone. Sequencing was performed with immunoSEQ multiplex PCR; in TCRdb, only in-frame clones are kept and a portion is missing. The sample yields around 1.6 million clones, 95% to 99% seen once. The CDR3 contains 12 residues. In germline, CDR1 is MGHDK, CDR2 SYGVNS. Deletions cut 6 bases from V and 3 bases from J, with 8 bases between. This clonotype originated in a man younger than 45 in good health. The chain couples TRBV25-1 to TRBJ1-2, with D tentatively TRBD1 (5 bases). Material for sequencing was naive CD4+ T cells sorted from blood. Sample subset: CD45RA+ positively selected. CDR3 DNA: TGTGCCAGCAGGGGAGGGGACTATGGCTACACCTTC. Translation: CASRGGDYGYTF.